The 21 T cell receptor beta chains given below trace back to one sample, sequenced in a study of OX40 agonist ivuxolimab in advanced cancers. The data were produced by immunoSEQ multiplex PCR, yet TCRdb's version contains in-frame clones alone and is incomplete. The sample yields 45,000 to 55,000 clones, approximately 85% seen once. The sample was CD4+ or CD8+ T cells sorted from blood, taken in a trial of the OX40 agonist ivuxolimab. Every receptor here comes from an adult with an advanced solid tumor such as melanoma, head and neck, liver or kidney cancer.

The V call is TRBV4-1, the J call TRBJ2-7; 8 bases match TRBD1. This CDR3 region has 15 residues. The germline V gene encodes CDR1 MGHRA and CDR2 YSYEKL. The ends lost 1 base at V and 4 bases at J; junction bases unmatched: 6. The CDR3 reads CASSQGQGQRYEQYF. DNA of the CDR3: TGCGCCAGCAGCCAAGGACAGGGGCAGAGATACGAGCAGTACTTC.

This rearrangement joins TRBV19 to TRBJ2-7, with D tentatively TRBD1 (5 bases). The CDR3 spans 14 residues. In germline, CDR1 is LNHDA, CDR2 SQIVND (reference sequence). Between the trimmed V and J ends, which lost 4 bases and 0 bases, there was a span of 10 bases. The CDR3 is CASSKGEDSYEQYF. DNA of the CDR3: TGTGCCAGTAGTAAAGGGGAAGACTCCTACGAGCAGTACTTC. Variable domain in full (rest from reference TRBV19 and TRBJ2-7): DGGITQSPKYLFRKEGQNVTLSCEQNLNHDAMYWYRQDPGQGLRLIYYSQIVNDFQKGDIAEGYSVSREKKESFPLTVTSAQKNPTAFYLCASSKGEDSYEQYFGPGTRLTVT.

This clone came up a few times. The V call is TRBV5-1, the J call TRBJ2-7, with D perhaps TRBD1 or TRBD2 (5 bases each). The germline V gene encodes CDR1 SGHRS and CDR2 YFSETQ. The length of the CDR3 is 16 residues. Trimming pared 4 bases from V and 5 bases from J, leaving 22 bases between. For the CDR3, the DNA is TGCGCCAGCAGCCAATACTCGGGACCAGTCGGAGACGAGCAGTACTTC. Protein product: CASSQYSGPVGDEQYF.

The chain links TRBV5-1 to TRBJ2-3, with 8 bases matching TRBD2. The V and J ends lost 8 bases and 2 bases, in that order; junction bases with no gene match: 13. Germline values: CDR1 SGHRS, CDR2 YFSETQ. This CDR3 spans 16 amino acids. CDR3: CASSRGGGDSTDTQYF. CDR3 DNA: TGCGCCAGTTCCCGGGGGGGCGGGGATTCCACAGATACGCAGTATTTT. The variable domain in full, completed from reference TRBV5-1 and TRBJ2-3, reads KAGVTQTPRYLIKTRGQQVTLSCSPISGHRSVSWYQQTPGQGLQFLFEYFSETQRNKGNFPGRFSGRQFSNSRSEMNVSTLELGDSALYLCASSRGGGDSTDTQYFGPGTRLTVL.

The chain has TRBV28 and TRBJ1-4; 11 bases match TRBD1. Trimming removed 4 bases from V and 7 bases from J; junction bases left unmatched: 5. Germline lookup yields CDR1 MDHEN and CDR2 SYDVKM. There are 15 residues in the CDR3. CDR3 in amino acids: CASSYGGTGGEKLFF. The CDR3 nucleotides read TGTGCCAGCAGTTACGGAGGGACAGGGGGTGAAAAACTGTTTTTT.

The rearrangement links TRBV7-3 to TRBJ2-3; 8 bases line up with TRBD2. V was clipped by 8 bases and J by 0 bases; unmatched bases: 10. This CDR3 comprises 16 residues. Germline V gene lookup returns CDR1 SGHTA and CDR2 FQGTGA. CDR3: CASSIRSGSSTDTQYF. In DNA form, the CDR3 reads TGTGCCAGCTCCATAAGGAGCGGGAGTAGCACAGATACGCAGTATTTT.

The chain has TRBV19 and TRBJ1-5; D gene unclear. V was cut by 1 base and J by 2 bases, with 12 bases left in between. Germline CDR1 LNHDA, CDR2 SQIVND (reference sequence). This CDR3 region has 16 residues. The CDR3 DNA reads TGTGCCAGTAGTATAGGAGCGGCCGGACGCAATCAGCCCCAGCATTTT. Its translation is CASSIGAAGRNQPQHF.

This clone came up a few times. The chain has TRBV11-2 and TRBJ2-5; D is unresolved. Germline CDR1 and CDR2: SGHAT and FQNNGV. This CDR3 region has 13 residues. The V end was cut by 7 bases, the J end by 7 bases, with 16 bases between. The CDR3 DNA is TGTGCCAGCACCCCAGCAGTCCCCGGGACCCAGTACTTC. This sequence encodes CASTPAVPGTQYF.

This rearrangement joins TRBV28 to TRBJ1-5; no clear D. V gave up 2 bases and J gave up 7 bases, with 6 bases separating them. This CDR3 has 12 amino acids. CDR1 is MDHEN and CDR2 is SYDVKM in the germline V gene. CDR3 DNA: TGTGCCAGCAGTTTAGTTCGGCAGCCCCAGCATTTT. Translating it yields CASSLVRQPQHF.

The chain joins TRBV6-5 to TRBJ2-7; 8 bases are a match to TRBD1. This CDR3 contains 16 residues. Germline V gene sequence: CDR1 MNHEY, CDR2 SVGAGI. After removal of 4 bases from V and 6 bases from J, the junction contained 14 bases not matched to a gene. CDR3 protein: CASSSSRTGSVVEQYF. The CDR3 DNA sequence: TGTGCCAGCAGTTCCTCGAGGACAGGGAGTGTGGTCGAGCAGTACTTC.

This chain links TRBV19 with TRBJ2-7; the D call may be TRBD1 or TRBD2 (5 bases each). The length of the CDR3 is 14 residues. Germline assignment: CDR1 LNHDA and CDR2 SQIVND (reference sequence). V was cut by 3 bases and J by 2 bases, with 11 bases left in between. CDR3 loop: CASSIKGPTYEQYF. The DNA of the CDR3 is TGTGCCAGTAGTATTAAGGGACCGACCTACGAGCAGTACTTC.

The chain uses TRBV7-3 and TRBJ1-1; D ambiguous. CDR1 SGHTA and CDR2 FQGTGA come from the germline V gene. The CDR3 spans 14 residues. V lost 4 bases to trimming and J lost 0 bases, with 9 bases between them. The CDR3 DNA reads as TGTGCCAGCAGCTCCGACCGGGTGAACACTGAAGCTTTCTTT. It translates to CASSSDRVNTEAFF.

This chain links TRBV18 with TRBJ1-2; D not certain. With 3 bases removed from V and 6 bases from J, the gap between germline ends came to 17 bases. Looked up from germline, CDR1 is KGHSH and CDR2 is LQKENI. The CDR3 loop spans 15 amino acids. CDR3 sequence: CASSPLITTPDGYTF. CDR3 sequence (DNA): TGTGCCAGCTCACCCCTAATCACGACACCGGATGGCTACACCTTC. The full variable domain, in which reference TRBV18 and TRBJ1-2 provide the parts outside the CDR3, is NAGVMQNPRHLVRRRGQEARLRCSPMKGHSHVYWYRQLPEEGLKFMVYLQKENIIDESGMPKERFSAEFPKEGPSILRIQQVVRGDSAAYFCASSPLITTPDGYTFGSGTRLTVV.

The chain joins TRBV28 to TRBJ2-5; TRBD1 matches 8 bases. The CDR3 covers 15 residues. Trimming at V came to 4 bases and at J to 4 bases, leaving 8 bases not matched to a gene. CDR1 MDHEN and CDR2 SYDVKM come from the germline V gene. CDR3 protein: CASSSRTGTGETQYF. Here the CDR3 DNA reads TGTGCCAGCAGTTCGCGGACAGGGACGGGAGAGACCCAGTACTTC.

This chain links TRBV19 with TRBJ1-3; D unresolved. Germline loops: CDR1 LNHDA, CDR2 SQIVND (reference sequence). The CDR3 has 18 amino acids. The V end lost 5 bases, the J end lost 0 bases, and 20 bases lay between the germline ends. CDR3 DNA: TGTGCCAGTAGTCGGACGGCGGACTTTATGCGCTCTGGAAACACCATATATTTT. Translated: CASSRTADFMRSGNTIYF.

The genes are TRBV28 and TRBJ1-2; possibly TRBD1 for D (6 bases). Germline CDR1 and CDR2: MDHEN and SYDVKM. The CDR3 spans 12 residues. Between the trimmed V and J ends, which lost 7 bases and 8 bases, there was a span of 14 bases. The CDR3 DNA follows: TGTGCCAGCACCGCCCGACAGGCCGGCTACACCTTC. Amino acids: CASTARQAGYTF.

In its sample, this clone was seen once. The rearrangement uses TRBV10-1 and TRBJ1-4; D call uncertain. V was clipped by 0 bases and J by 8 bases, with 7 bases between them. Germline assignment: CDR1 WNHNN and CDR2 SYGVQD (reference sequence). The CDR3 runs to 13 residues. CDR3 amino acids: CASSESIGEKLFF. CDR3 DNA sequence: TGCGCCAGCAGTGAGTCAATCGGAGAAAAACTGTTTTTT.

This clone was observed once. The V gene is TRBV5-1, the J gene TRBJ1-3; D gene ambiguous. V was cut by 4 bases and J by 0 bases, with 8 bases left in between. Germline V gene data show CDR1 as SGHRS and CDR2 as YFSETQ. The CDR3 consists of 14 residues. The CDR3 is CASSNGRSGNTIYF. The CDR3 nucleotides are TGCGCCAGCAGCAACGGTCGCTCTGGAAACACCATATATTTT.

This chain uses TRBV10-3 with TRBJ1-5, with no clear D. The CDR3 is made up of 14 amino acids. Germline-derived CDR1 and CDR2 are ENHRY and SYGVKD. V gave up 3 bases and J gave up 7 bases, with 13 bases separating them. The CDR3: CAISDDRARQPQHF. In DNA, the CDR3 is TGTGCCATCAGTGACGACCGCGCCCGGCAGCCCCAGCATTTT.

J is TRBJ2-7 and V is TRBV6-1, with 9 bases matching TRBD2. Germline V gives CDR1 MNHNS, CDR2 SASEGT. The CDR3 has 15 amino acids. V lost 6 bases and J lost 3; bases outside the gene matches: 9. Here the CDR3 reads CASSAGTSFLYEQYF. The CDR3 bases are TGTGCCAGCAGCGCCGGGACTAGCTTTCTCTACGAGCAGTACTTC.

The chain carries TRBV10-1 and TRBJ2-7, with a tentative D call TRBD2 (5 bases). The length of the CDR3 is 14 residues. Between the trimmed V and J ends, which lost 9 bases and 2 bases, there was a span of 17 bases. Germline CDR1 WNHNN, CDR2 SYGVQD (reference sequence). CDR3 region: CARPEGWFTYEQYF. The CDR3, as DNA: TGCGCCAGGCCAGAGGGTTGGTTTACCTACGAGCAGTACTTC.